Described below is a single T cell receptor (beta chain) sequence and its context. Treatment specified: some 20 received Ad26.COV2.S at low or high dose, single or two shots; about 5 received placebo; per-sample allocation not given. Sampling occurred on day 63 after the first vaccine or placebo injection. The sample comes from a study of Ad26.COV2.S vaccination and SARS-CoV-2 variants. Study information: The donor participated in the COV1001 trial, in its Ad26.COV2.S arm.

V lost 5 bases and J lost 3; bases outside the gene matches: 8. Looked up from germline, CDR1 is SEHNR and CDR2 is FQNEAQ (reference sequence). This CDR3 has 16 residues. TCRdb's copy holds only in-frame clones and misses some; the assay was immunoSEQ multiplex PCR. Among over 400,000 clones, 90% were seen once, and the ten largest hold less than 4.5%. This sequence joins TRBV7-9 and TRBJ1-5; 9 bases map to TRBD1. This sequence was found in a person between 18 and 59 years old who received the Ad26.COV2.S COVID-19 vaccine or a placebo. Sequencing used peripheral blood, obtained in a trial of Ad26.COV2.S vaccine versus placebo. For the CDR3, the DNA is TGTGCCAGCAGCAAGGACAGGGGCCTCTCCAATCAGCCCCAGCATTTT. Protein sequence: CASSKDRGLSNQPQHF.